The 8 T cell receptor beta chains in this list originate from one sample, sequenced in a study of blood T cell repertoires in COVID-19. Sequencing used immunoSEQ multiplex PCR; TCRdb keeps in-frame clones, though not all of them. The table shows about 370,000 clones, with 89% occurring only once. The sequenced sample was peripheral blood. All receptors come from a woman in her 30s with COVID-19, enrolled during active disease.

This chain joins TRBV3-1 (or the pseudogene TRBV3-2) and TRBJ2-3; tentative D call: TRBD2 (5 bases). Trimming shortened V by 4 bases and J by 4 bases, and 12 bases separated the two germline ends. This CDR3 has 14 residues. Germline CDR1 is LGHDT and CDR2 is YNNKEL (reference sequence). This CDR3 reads CASSLTSSADTQYF. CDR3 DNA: TGTGCCAGCAGCCTTACTAGTAGCGCAGATACGCAGTATTTT.

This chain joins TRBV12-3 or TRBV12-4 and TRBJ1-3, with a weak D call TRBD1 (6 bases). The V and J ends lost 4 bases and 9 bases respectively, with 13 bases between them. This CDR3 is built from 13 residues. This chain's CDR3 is CASSSRGQGTIYF. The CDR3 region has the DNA TGTGCCAGCAGTTCCAGGGGTCAGGGCACCATATATTTT.

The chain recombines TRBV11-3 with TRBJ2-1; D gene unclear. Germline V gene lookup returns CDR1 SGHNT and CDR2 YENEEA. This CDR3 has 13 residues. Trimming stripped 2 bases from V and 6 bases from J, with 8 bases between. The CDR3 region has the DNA TGTGCCAGCAGCTTAAATGTCGGCAATGAGCAGTTCTTC. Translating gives CASSLNVGNEQFF.

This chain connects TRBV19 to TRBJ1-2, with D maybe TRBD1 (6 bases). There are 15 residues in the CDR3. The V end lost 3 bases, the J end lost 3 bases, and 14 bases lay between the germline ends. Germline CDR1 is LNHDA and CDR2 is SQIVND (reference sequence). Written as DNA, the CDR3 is TGTGCCAGTAGTATGGCTAGTCAGGGGTACTATGGCTACACCTTC. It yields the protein CASSMASQGYYGYTF.

The CDR3 DNA follows: TGTGCCAGCAGCTTAGCGGGTCCTCGCCCAGATACGCAGTATTTT. As protein: CASSLAGPRPDTQYF. The V call is TRBV11-2, the J call TRBJ2-3; unclear D gene. Trimming took off 1 base at V and 4 bases at J, with 12 bases between the two ends. Germline V gene data show CDR1 as SGHAT and CDR2 as FQNNGV. The CDR3 consists of 15 residues.

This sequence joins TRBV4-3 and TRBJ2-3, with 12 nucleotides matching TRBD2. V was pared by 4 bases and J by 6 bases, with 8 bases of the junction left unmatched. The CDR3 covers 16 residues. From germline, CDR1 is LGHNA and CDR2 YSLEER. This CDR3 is CASSPETTSGGDTQYF. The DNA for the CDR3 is TGCGCCAGCAGCCCAGAAACGACTAGCGGGGGCGATACGCAGTATTTT.

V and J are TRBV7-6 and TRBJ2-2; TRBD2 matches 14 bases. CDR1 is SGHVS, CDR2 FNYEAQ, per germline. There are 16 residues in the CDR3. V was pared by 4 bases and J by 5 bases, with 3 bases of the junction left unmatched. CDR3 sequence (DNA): TGTGCCAGCAGCTCGGGACTAGCGGGAGTAACCGGGGAGCTGTTTTTT. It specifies CASSSGLAGVTGELFF.

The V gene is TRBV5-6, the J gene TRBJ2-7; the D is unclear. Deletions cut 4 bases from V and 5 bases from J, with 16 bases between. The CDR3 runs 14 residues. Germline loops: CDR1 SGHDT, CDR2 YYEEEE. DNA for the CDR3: TGTGCCAGCAGCCCCGGTTTGGGCTACCACGAGCAGTACTTC. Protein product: CASSPGLGYHEQYF.